This T cell receptor (beta chain) was recovered during a study of vaccination effects on CD4 cells after COVID-19. Study-level information: It was two doses of either the BNT162b2 or mRNA-1273 vaccine that participants received.

At the end of about ten days of culture, CD4+ T cells were isolated. According to the study, vaccine recipients showed no prior SARS-CoV-2 infection and negative nucleocapsid antibodies. Study results and caveats: In the late period after vaccination, infection- and vaccine-induced clones contracted markedly.

Concerning this clone itself: Antigen specificity is unknown.

The protocol was immunoSEQ multiplex PCR, while the TCRdb copy is restricted to in-frame clones and leaves out a portion. The sample holds tens of thousands of clones, approximately 75% seen once. The receptor was isolated from a human donor who received a COVID-19 vaccine. The sample in question was CD4+ T cells from PBMCs cultured without peptide, obtained before COVID-19 vaccination.

The CDR3 here is CATGLAGGETDTQYF. CDR3 bases: TGTGCTACCGGGCTAGCGGGAGGGGAGACAGATACGCAGTATTTT. The chain links TRBV13 to TRBJ2-3, with TRBD2 matching 12 bases. Germline V gene sequence: CDR1 PRHDT, CDR2 FYEKMQ (reference sequence). This CDR3 has 15 amino acids.